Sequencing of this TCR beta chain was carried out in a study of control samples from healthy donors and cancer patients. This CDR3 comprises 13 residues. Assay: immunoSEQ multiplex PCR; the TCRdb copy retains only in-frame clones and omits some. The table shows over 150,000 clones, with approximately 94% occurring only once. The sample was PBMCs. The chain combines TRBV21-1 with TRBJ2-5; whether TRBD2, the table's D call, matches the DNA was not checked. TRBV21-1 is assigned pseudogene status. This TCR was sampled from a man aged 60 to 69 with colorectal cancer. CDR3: CASSKRARETQYF. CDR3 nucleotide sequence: TGTGCCAGCAGCAAACGAGCGCGAGAGACCCAGTACTTC.